Sequencing of this T cell receptor (beta chain) was carried out in a study of glioma-infiltrating T cells. The CDR3 is made up of 18 amino acids. Unmatched junction bases numbered 14, after V lost 6 bases and J lost 0 bases. Germline CDR1 is MNHNS and CDR2 is SASEGT. General observations from the study: Very few CDR3 sequences were shared between tissue and blood. Non-neoplastic patients had below-expected tissue-blood divergence, while all gliomas exceeded expectation.

Using RNA template, CDR3s of TCR alpha and beta were amplified with iRepertoire arm-PCR. TCRdb passed the multiplex PCR reads through MiXCR, listing each CDR3 protein once. The top ten clones hold around 20% of a sample with over 140,000 distinct CDR3 sequences, more than 35% of them seen once. Points on this clonotype: The target antigen is unknown. A much larger clone lies one base from this, so it may be a read error.

The source of this sequence is a human donor with low-grade glioma or glioblastoma, undergoing nonglioma brain surgery, or in good health (not recorded which). Specimen: glioma tissue, nonneoplastic brain tissue, or PBMCs (not recorded which). The gene calls are TRBV6-1 and TRBJ2-1; 7 bases fit TRBD2. Here the CDR3 reads CASRKLADYGRSYNEQFF. The CDR3 DNA reads as TGTGCCAGCAGAAAGCTAGCGGATTACGGGCGCTCCTACAATGAGCAGTTCTTC.